This T cell receptor beta chain was found in a study of T cell responses to AZD1222 COVID-19 vaccine. Study-wide points: Increased Spike-specific TCR breadth and depth were observed after two AZD1222 doses. White British donors predominated, females outnumbered males, and clonal diversity was possibly underestimated. Of the AZD1222 recipients, only 5 to 7 were seropositive at baseline.

Produced via immunoSEQ multiplex PCR; TCRdb's table is partial and in-frame only. The sample has 95,000 to 150,000 clones, around 84% seen once. This CDR3 spans 14 amino acids. Per germline, CDR1 KGHSH and CDR2 LQKENI. V was cut by 4 bases and J by 1 base, with 7 bases left in between. A word on this clone: Its antigen is unknown.

The sequenced sample was peripheral blood, obtained on day 0 of AZD1222 vaccination. The V call is TRBV18, the J call TRBJ2-2; a weak D match, TRBD1 (5 bases). The TCR sequence derives from an adult in good health. The CDR3 DNA reads TGTGCCAGCTCACGCGACAGGAACACCGGGGAGCTGTTTTTT. Translated, it gives CASSRDRNTGELFF. The variable domain in full, with the rest retrieved from reference TRBV18 and TRBJ2-2, is NAGVMQNPRHLVRRRGQEARLRCSPMKGHSHVYWYRQLPEEGLKFMVYLQKENIIDESGMPKERFSAEFPKEGPSILRIQQVVRGDSAAYFCASSRDRNTGELFFGEGSRLTVL.